A single sample is the source of the 24 T cell receptor beta chains below, sequenced in a study of neoadjuvant anti-PD-1 for oral cavity cancer listed by TCRdb under 2021. The library was prepared using the immunoSEQ multiplex PCR assay. The source is immuneACCESS, and TCRdb retained only in-frame sequences with V and J called. Part of the clones is not carried over; for the studies checked, unresolved V genes explain less than half of this, and the remainder is unexplained. Across this sample there are around 65,000 clones, with around 85% seen only once. Around 2.6% of the sample rests with the top ten. What this sample's time point label stands for: after neoadjuvant nivolumab, at surgical resection. Sequencing was performed on PBMCs, taken after nivolumab (anti-PD-1) treatment. These receptors all stem from a person between 35 and 79 years old with oral cavity squamous cell carcinoma.

This clone was detected once. Here the CDR3 reads CASSSQAGVGEQYF. The DNA of the CDR3 is TGTGCCAGCAGCTCTCAAGCGGGGGTGGGGGAGCAGTACTTC. J is TRBJ2-7 and V is TRBV5-4; 8 bases agree with TRBD2. The germline V gene has CDR1 SGHNT and CDR2 YYREEE (reference sequence). The ends lost 3 bases at V and 7 bases at J; junction bases unmatched: 9. The CDR3 consists of 14 residues. The entire variable domain, with the rest obtained from reference TRBV5-4 and TRBJ2-7, is as follows: ETGVTQSPTHLIKTRGQQVTLRCSSQSGHNTVSWYQQALGQGPQFIFQYYREEENGRGNFPPRFSGLQFPNYSSELNVNALELDDSALYLCASSSQAGVGEQYFGPGTRLTVT.

This clone was seen just once. The chain employs TRBV6-6 and TRBJ2-7; D may be TRBD2 (7 bases). The V end was cut by 6 bases, the J end by 5 bases, with 20 bases between. The CDR3 spans 15 residues. Germline V gene sequence: CDR1 MNHNY, CDR2 SVGAGI (reference sequence). CDR3 nucleotides: TGTGCCAGCAGCCTTAAGGGAGGGGGGACCAACGAGCAGTACTTC. It is translated as CASSLKGGGTNEQYF.

The rearrangement links TRBV9 to TRBJ1-1; D is uncertain. V lost 0 bases and J 4 bases, leaving 7 bases between the germline ends. In germline, CDR1 is SGDLS, CDR2 YYNGEE. The CDR3 consists of 13 residues. The CDR3 loop reads CASSVGLSTEAFF. Written as DNA, the CDR3 is TGTGCCAGCAGCGTAGGTCTGAGCACTGAAGCTTTCTTT.

V and J are TRBV5-1 and TRBJ1-4; 7 bases line up with TRBD1. CDR1 is SGHRS, CDR2 YFSETQ, per germline. The CDR3 is 15 amino acids. The junction had 6 bases not matched to a gene; V was cut back by 2 bases and J by 5 bases. The CDR3 sequence: CASSLNRGFNEKLFF. The CDR3 region has the DNA TGCGCCAGCAGCTTAAACAGGGGCTTCAATGAAAAACTGTTTTTT.

This clone appeared a single time. The chain is built from TRBV6-5 and TRBJ1-1, with D perhaps TRBD1 (5 bases). V lost 6 bases to trimming and J lost 7 bases, with 15 bases between them. Germline values: CDR1 MNHEY, CDR2 SVGAGI. This CDR3 region has 13 residues. The CDR3 coding sequence is TGTGCCAGCAGAGAAAAGGGGCTAAGTGAAGCTTTCTTT. Translated, it gives CASREKGLSEAFF.

A remark on this clone: The junction departs from the called germline gene at one end, perhaps through a read error. In the same sample, other DNA sequences code for this CDR3. The chain links TRBV4-1 to TRBJ2-7; D is unclear. Per the germline V gene, CDR1 is MGHRA and CDR2 is YSYEKL. There are 15 residues in the CDR3. CDR3 DNA sequence: TGCGCCAGCAGCTCTACTCGGACCCTGACCTACGAGCAATACTTC. Translated, it gives CASSSTRTLTYEQYF.

The chain combines TRBV9 with TRBJ2-2; D unresolved. The V and J ends lost 4 bases and 2 bases respectively, with 21 bases between them. This CDR3 spans 18 amino acids. Germline V CDR1 and CDR2: SGDLS, YYNGEE. The CDR3 sequence: CASSRKEIMARNTGELFF. The DNA of the CDR3 is TGTGCCAGCAGCCGAAAGGAGATTATGGCGAGAAACACCGGGGAGCTGTTTTTT.

Comment on this clone: Other DNA sequences in the same sample also yield this CDR3. This rearrangement joins TRBV27 to TRBJ1-1; a weak D match, TRBD1 (6 bases). V lost 7 bases and J 6 bases, leaving 21 bases between the germline ends. In germline, CDR1 is MNHEY, CDR2 SMNVEV (reference sequence). The length of the CDR3 is 15 residues. This chain's CDR3 is CASISWDRGTPEAFF. Written as DNA, the CDR3 is TGTGCCAGCATATCCTGGGATAGGGGGACCCCTGAAGCTTTCTTT.

The chain combines TRBV15 with TRBJ1-2; D perhaps matches TRBD1 (5 bases). This CDR3 has 14 amino acids. Trimming left V 0 bases short and J 1 base short, with 6 bases between. The germline gives CDR1 LNHNV, CDR2 YYDKDF (reference sequence). DNA for the CDR3: TGTGCCACCAGCAGAGATCAGGGTAACTATGGCTACACCTTC. Protein: CATSRDQGNYGYTF.

The chain employs TRBV5-8 and TRBJ1-1; 7 nucleotides line up with TRBD1. This CDR3 is built from 15 residues. V lost 4 bases and J lost 5; bases outside the gene matches: 11. Looked up from germline, CDR1 is SGHTS and CDR2 is YDEGEE. CDR3 amino acids: CASSAERQGMTEAFF. CDR3 bases: TGTGCCAGCAGCGCCGAAAGACAGGGCATGACTGAAGCTTTCTTT.

The rearrangement uses TRBV7-6 and TRBJ1-5; 9 nucleotides line up with TRBD1. CDR3 length: 14 amino acids. The trim removed 5 bases at V and 6 bases at J, leaving 5 bases unmatched. Germline CDR1 SGHVS, CDR2 FNYEAQ. CDR3 nucleotide sequence: TGTGCCAGCAGCCAACAGGGGGCCCGTCAGCCCCAGCATTTT. Translating gives CASSQQGARQPQHF.

In the case of this clone: The junction shows a germline mismatch at one end, possibly a read error. CDR3 nucleotides: TGTGCCAGTAGTATAGGACAGGGGCCGAGGAATTTT. It yields the protein CASSIGQGPRNF. The chain has TRBV19 and TRBJ1-5, with 8 bases fitting TRBD1. CDR3 length: 12 residues. Germline values: CDR1 LNHDA, CDR2 SQIVND (reference sequence). The variable domain in full, completed from reference TRBV19 and TRBJ1-5, reads DGGITQSPKYLFRKEGQNVTLSCEQNLNHDAMYWYRQDPGQGLRLIYYSQIVNDFQKGDIAEGYSVSREKKESFPLTVTSAQKNPTAFYLCASSIGQGPRNFGDGTRLSIL.

This clone came up a few times. The sample holds other DNA sequences that translate to the same CDR3. The rearrangement links TRBV5-1 to TRBJ1-5; no reliable D call. The CDR3 covers 13 residues. V was trimmed by 0 bases and J by 7 bases, leaving 8 bases between them. Germline CDR1 SGHRS, CDR2 YFSETQ. The DNA of the CDR3 is TGCGCCAGCAGCTTGGGTTTAGGACAGCCCCAGCATTTT. Translation: CASSLGLGQPQHF.

The rearrangement joins TRBV10-3 to TRBJ1-6, with TRBD1 as a possible D gene (5 bases). V shed 6 bases and J shed 10 bases, with 16 bases lying between them. The V gene's germline CDR1 is ENHRY and CDR2 SYGVKD. The length of the CDR3 is 14 residues. The CDR3 loop is CAIRTGARGSPLHF. The CDR3 DNA sequence: TGTGCCATCAGGACGGGCGCCCGGGGGTCACCCCTCCACTTT.

The chain couples TRBV6-5 to TRBJ2-7, with no clear D. With 0 bases removed from V and 4 bases from J, the gap between germline ends came to 10 bases. Germline V gene lookup returns CDR1 MNHEY and CDR2 SVGAGI. The CDR3 extends over 14 amino acids. The CDR3 region has the DNA TGTGCCAGCAGTTACTCTCGTCCCGGTTACGAGCAGTACTTC. It is translated as CASSYSRPGYEQYF.

The V gene is TRBV5-1, the J gene TRBJ2-2; no definite D call. Germline V lookup: CDR1 SGHRS, CDR2 YFSETQ. V shed 0 bases and J shed 0 bases, with 6 bases lying between them. The length of the CDR3 is 15 residues. CDR3 in DNA: TGCGCCAGCAGCTTGGCCGGAACGAACACCGGGGAGCTGTTTTTT. It codes for CASSLAGTNTGELFF.

This chain connects TRBV2 to TRBJ2-1; D is perhaps TRBD2 (5 bases). The germline V gene encodes CDR1 SNHLY and CDR2 FYNNEI. Trimming cost V 8 bases and J 14 bases, with 13 bases left between them. There are 10 residues in the CDR3. The CDR3 loop reads CASLGPGKFF. The CDR3 DNA is TGTGCCAGCCTCGGGCCCGGGAAGTTCTTC.

This clone has only one observation. This rearrangement joins TRBV5-1 to TRBJ2-5; possible D gene TRBD1, 5 bases. The CDR3 has 18 residues. V shed 0 bases and J shed 4 bases, with 22 bases lying between them. Germline V gene sequence: CDR1 SGHRS, CDR2 YFSETQ. CDR3 DNA: TGCGCCAGCAGCTTGGTGGGCAGGGCTACTAATTTGGGAGAGACCCAGTACTTC. Protein product: CASSLVGRATNLGETQYF.

The CDR3 bases are TGTGCCAGCAGCCAATACGAGATAGACAGCTACACCTTC. It yields the protein CASSQYEIDSYTF. This rearrangement joins TRBV7-9 to TRBJ1-2; unclear D gene. Looked up from germline, CDR1 is SEHNR and CDR2 is FQNEAQ (reference sequence). The CDR3 has 13 residues. V lost 5 bases and J lost 9, with 16 bases in between. Full variable domain (missing parts from reference TRBV7-9 and TRBJ1-2): DTGVSQNPRHKITKRGQNVTFRCDPISEHNRLYWYRQTLGQGPEFLTYFQNEAQLEKSRLLSDRFSAERPKGSFSTLEIQRTEQGDSAMYLCASSQYEIDSYTFGSGTRLTVV.

This clone was detected only a few times. The V and J genes are TRBV19 and TRBJ2-2; D tentatively reads TRBD1 or TRBD2 (5 bases each). Trimming shortened V by 1 base and J by 6 bases, and 9 bases separated the two germline ends. This CDR3 is built from 14 residues. The germline CDR1 and CDR2 sequences are LNHDA and SQIVND (reference sequence). In DNA form, the CDR3 reads TGTGCCAGTAGTATAGGGGGGATGTCCGGGGAGCTGTTTTTT. It specifies CASSIGGMSGELFF.

The rearrangement joins TRBV7-2 to TRBJ1-2; perhaps TRBD1 as D (6 bases). V dropped 2 bases and J dropped 4 bases, with 17 bases sitting between them. The CDR3 loop spans 16 amino acids. Germline CDR1 and CDR2: SGHTA and FQGNSA. The DNA for the CDR3 is TGTGCCAGCAGCTTAAGAGGCAGGGGCCGTTCCTATGGCTACACCTTC. It codes for CASSLRGRGRSYGYTF.

This clone was observed a single time. This chain uses TRBV9 with TRBJ1-6; TRBD1 might be the D (6 bases). V was pared by 3 bases and J by 0 bases, with 13 bases between. This CDR3 is built from 17 residues. CDR1 is SGDLS and CDR2 is YYNGEE in the germline V gene. CDR3 sequence reads: CASSADSRSSYNSPLHF. The DNA of the CDR3 is TGTGCCAGCAGCGCGGACAGCCGGAGCTCCTATAATTCACCCCTCCACTTT.

V usage is TRBV2 and J usage is TRBJ1-1; the match to TRBD1 covers 7 bases. Germline CDR1 reads SNHLY; CDR2 reads FYNNEI. This CDR3 comprises 14 residues. Trimming at V came to 6 bases and at J to 1 base, leaving 5 bases not matched to a gene. The CDR3: CASRVDRANTEAFF. For the CDR3, the DNA is TGTGCCAGCAGAGTTGACAGGGCGAACACTGAAGCTTTCTTT.

The table lists this clone with a count of one. The rearrangement joins TRBV6-5 to TRBJ1-3; D perhaps matches TRBD1 (6 bases). The V end was cut by 5 bases, the J end by 1 base, with 12 bases between. From germline, CDR1 is MNHEY and CDR2 SVGAGI. This CDR3 is built from 15 residues. The CDR3 region is CASSQTGQSGNTIYF. Written as DNA, the CDR3 is TGTGCCAGCAGTCAAACCGGACAGTCTGGAAACACCATATATTTT.